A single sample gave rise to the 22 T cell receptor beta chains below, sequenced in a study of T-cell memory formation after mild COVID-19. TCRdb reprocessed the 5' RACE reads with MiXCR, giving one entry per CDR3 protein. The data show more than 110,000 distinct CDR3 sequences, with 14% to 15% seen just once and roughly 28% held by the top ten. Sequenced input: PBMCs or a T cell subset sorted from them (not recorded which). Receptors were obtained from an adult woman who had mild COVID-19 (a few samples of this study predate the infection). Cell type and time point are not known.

CDR3 region: CASSPAWGTEAFF. CDR3 DNA: TGTGCCAGCAGCCCCGCCTGGGGAACTGAAGCTTTCTTT. The V and J genes are TRBV5-6 and TRBJ1-1; D ambiguous. The CDR3 is 13 amino acids. V was clipped by 4 bases and J by 5 bases, with 12 bases between them. Germline lookup yields CDR1 SGHDT and CDR2 YYEEEE.

The DNA of the CDR3 is TGTGCCAGCAGTTACATCGGGACTAGCGGACAAGAGACCCAGTACTTC. It translates to CASSYIGTSGQETQYF. The chain carries TRBV6-2 or TRBV6-3 and TRBJ2-5, with 11 nucleotides matching TRBD2. The CDR3 extends over 16 amino acids. J gave up 2 bases and V 2 bases, and 4 bases lay outside the gene matches. The V gene's germline CDR1 is MNHEY and CDR2 SVGEGT.

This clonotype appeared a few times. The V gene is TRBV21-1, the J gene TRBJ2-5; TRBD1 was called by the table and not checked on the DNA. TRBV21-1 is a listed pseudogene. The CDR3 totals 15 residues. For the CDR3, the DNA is TGTGCCAGCAGCAAAGCGCGGGGACAACAAGAGACCCAGTACTTC. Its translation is CASSKARGQQETQYF.

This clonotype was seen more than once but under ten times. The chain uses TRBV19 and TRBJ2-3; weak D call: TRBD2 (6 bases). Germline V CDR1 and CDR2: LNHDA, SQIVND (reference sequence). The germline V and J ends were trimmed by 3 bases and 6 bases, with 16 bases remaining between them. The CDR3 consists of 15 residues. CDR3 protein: CASSIRDSPGDTQYF. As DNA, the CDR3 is TGTGCCAGTAGTATTCGGGACTCGCCGGGGGATACGCAGTATTTT.

The DNA of the CDR3 is TGTGCCAGCAGCCAATCCCTGGGTGCTAGCGGGAGAACGGAGCAGTACTTC. This gives the protein CASSQSLGASGRTEQYF. V and J are TRBV27 and TRBJ2-7; 10 bases are a match to TRBD2. Germline V CDR1 and CDR2: MNHEY, SMNVEV (reference sequence). V trimming: 6 bases; J trimming: 7 bases; junction bases outside the gene matches: 18. The CDR3 contains 17 residues.

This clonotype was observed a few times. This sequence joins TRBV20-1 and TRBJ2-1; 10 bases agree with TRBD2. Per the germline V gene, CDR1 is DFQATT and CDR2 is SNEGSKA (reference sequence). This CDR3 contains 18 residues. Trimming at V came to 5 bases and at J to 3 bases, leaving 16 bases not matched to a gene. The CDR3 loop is CSAFQSRLLAGDYNEQFF. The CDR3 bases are TGCAGTGCTTTCCAATCTAGGTTGCTAGCGGGGGACTACAATGAGCAGTTCTTC.

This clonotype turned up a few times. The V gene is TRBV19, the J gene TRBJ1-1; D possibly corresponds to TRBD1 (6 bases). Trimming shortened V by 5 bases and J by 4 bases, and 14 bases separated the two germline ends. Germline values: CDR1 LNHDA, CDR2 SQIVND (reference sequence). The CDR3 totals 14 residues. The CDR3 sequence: CASSPWTAPTEAFF. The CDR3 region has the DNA TGTGCCAGTAGTCCTTGGACAGCACCCACTGAAGCTTTCTTT.

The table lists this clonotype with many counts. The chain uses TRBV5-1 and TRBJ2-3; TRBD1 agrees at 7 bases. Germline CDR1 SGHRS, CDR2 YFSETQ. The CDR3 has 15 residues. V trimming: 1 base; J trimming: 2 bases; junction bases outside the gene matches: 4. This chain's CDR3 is CASSLPGQPTDTQYF. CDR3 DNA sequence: TGCGCCAGCAGCTTGCCGGGACAGCCCACAGATACGCAGTATTTT.

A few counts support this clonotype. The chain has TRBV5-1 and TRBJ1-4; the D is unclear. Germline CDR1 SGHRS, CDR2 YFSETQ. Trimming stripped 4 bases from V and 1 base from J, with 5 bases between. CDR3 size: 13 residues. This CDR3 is CASSRLTNEKLFF. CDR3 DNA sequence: TGCGCCAGCAGCCGATTAACTAATGAAAAACTGTTTTTT.

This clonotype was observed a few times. In DNA, the CDR3 is TGCAGCGTTCTACAGGGGGGAATTAACGAGCAGTACTTC. It specifies CSVLQGGINEQYF. The gene calls are TRBV29-1 and TRBJ2-7; 8 bases agree with TRBD1. The CDR3 has 13 residues. CDR1 and CDR2 from the germline V gene are SQVTM and ANQGSEA. V dropped 5 bases and J dropped 5; count of bases not matched to a gene: 8.

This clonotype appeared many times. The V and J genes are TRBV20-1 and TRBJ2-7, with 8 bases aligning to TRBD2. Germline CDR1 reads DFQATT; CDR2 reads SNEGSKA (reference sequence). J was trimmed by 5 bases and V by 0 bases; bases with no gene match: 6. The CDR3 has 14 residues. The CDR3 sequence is CSARDGREGNEQYF. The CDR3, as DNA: TGCAGTGCTAGAGATGGTCGGGAGGGCAACGAGCAGTACTTC.

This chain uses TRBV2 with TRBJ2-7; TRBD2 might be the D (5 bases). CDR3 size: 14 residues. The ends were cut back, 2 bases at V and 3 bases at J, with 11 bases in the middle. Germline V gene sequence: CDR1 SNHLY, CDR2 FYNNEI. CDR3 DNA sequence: TGTGCCAGCAGTGAAACGACGGGGTTCTACGAGCAGTACTTC. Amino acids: CASSETTGFYEQYF.

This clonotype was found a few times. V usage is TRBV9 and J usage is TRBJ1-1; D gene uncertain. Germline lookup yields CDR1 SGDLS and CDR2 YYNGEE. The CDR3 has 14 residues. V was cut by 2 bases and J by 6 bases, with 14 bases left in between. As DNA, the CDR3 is TGTGCCAGCAGCGTTACATCGGATTACCCTGAAGCTTTCTTT. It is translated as CASSVTSDYPEAFF.

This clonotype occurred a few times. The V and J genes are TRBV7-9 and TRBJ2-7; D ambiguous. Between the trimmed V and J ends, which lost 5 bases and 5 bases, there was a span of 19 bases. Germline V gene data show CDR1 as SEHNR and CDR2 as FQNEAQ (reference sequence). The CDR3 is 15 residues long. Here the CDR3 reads CASSGIPAPMDEQYF. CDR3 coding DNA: TGTGCCAGCAGCGGCATCCCGGCCCCAATGGACGAGCAGTACTTC. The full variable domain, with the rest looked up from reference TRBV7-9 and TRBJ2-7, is DTGVSQNPRHKITKRGQNVTFRCDPISEHNRLYWYRQTLGQGPEFLTYFQNEAQLEKSRLLSDRFSAERPKGSFSTLEIQRTEQGDSAMYLCASSGIPAPMDEQYFGPGTRLTVT.

CDR3 sequence reads: CASSVGQGGPTGEAFF. DNA of the CDR3: TGTGCCAGCAGCGTAGGACAGGGAGGTCCAACTGGTGAAGCTTTCTTT. This sequence joins TRBV9 and TRBJ1-1, with 7 bases aligning to TRBD1. Germline V lookup: CDR1 SGDLS, CDR2 YYNGEE. The V gene end was trimmed by 0 bases and the J gene end by 7 bases; junction bases not matched to a gene: 12. The CDR3 covers 16 residues.

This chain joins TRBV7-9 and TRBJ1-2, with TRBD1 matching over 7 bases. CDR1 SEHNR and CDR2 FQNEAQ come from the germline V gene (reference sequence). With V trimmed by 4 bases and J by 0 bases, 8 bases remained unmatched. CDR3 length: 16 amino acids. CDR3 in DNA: TGTGCCAGCAGCTCGCGAGGACAGGAGGCTAACTATGGCTACACCTTC. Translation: CASSSRGQEANYGYTF.

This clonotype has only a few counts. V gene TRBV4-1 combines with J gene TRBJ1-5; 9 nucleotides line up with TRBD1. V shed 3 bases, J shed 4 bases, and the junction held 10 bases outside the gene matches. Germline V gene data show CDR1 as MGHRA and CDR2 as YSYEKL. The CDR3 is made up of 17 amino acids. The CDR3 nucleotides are TGCGCCAGCAGCCACCCCCAGGGACAGGGTATAAATCAGCCCCAGCATTTT. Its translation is CASSHPQGQGINQPQHF.

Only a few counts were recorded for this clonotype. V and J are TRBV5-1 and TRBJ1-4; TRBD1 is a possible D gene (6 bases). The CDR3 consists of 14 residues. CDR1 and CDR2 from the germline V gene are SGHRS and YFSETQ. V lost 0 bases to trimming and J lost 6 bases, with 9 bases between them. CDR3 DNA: TGCGCCAGCAGCTTGGCGGCAGGGGATGAAAAACTGTTTTTT. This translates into CASSLAAGDEKLFF.

The CDR3 DNA reads as TGCGCCAGCAGCCAAGAAGCACAGGGAGGCACCGGGGAGCTGTTTTTT. Its translation: CASSQEAQGGTGELFF. This chain joins TRBV4-1 and TRBJ2-2; possibly TRBD1 or TRBD2 for D (6 bases each). With 0 bases removed from V and 4 bases from J, the gap between germline ends came to 12 bases. This CDR3 region has 16 residues. CDR1 and CDR2 (germline): MGHRA, YSYEKL.

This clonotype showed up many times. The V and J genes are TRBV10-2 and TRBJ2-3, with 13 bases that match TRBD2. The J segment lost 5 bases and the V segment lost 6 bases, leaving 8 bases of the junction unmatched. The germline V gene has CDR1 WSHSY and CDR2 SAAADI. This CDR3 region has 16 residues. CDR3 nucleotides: TGCGCCAGCAGCTCCGGACTAGCGGGAGTTGGAGATACGCAGTATTTT. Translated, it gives CASSSGLAGVGDTQYF.

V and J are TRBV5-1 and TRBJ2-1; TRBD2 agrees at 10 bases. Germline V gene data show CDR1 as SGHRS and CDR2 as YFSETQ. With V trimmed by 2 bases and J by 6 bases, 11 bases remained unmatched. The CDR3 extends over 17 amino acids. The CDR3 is CASSLGPGLAYPNEQFF. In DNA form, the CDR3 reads TGCGCCAGCAGCTTAGGTCCGGGACTAGCGTATCCCAATGAGCAGTTCTTC.

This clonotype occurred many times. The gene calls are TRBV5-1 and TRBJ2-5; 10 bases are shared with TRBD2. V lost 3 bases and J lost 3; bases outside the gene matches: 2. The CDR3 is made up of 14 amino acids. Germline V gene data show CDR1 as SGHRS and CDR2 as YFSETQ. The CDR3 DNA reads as TGCGCCAGCAGCTACCTAGCGGGAGAAGAGACCCAGTACTTC. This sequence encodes CASSYLAGEETQYF. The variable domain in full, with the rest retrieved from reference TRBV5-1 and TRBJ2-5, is KAGVTQTPRYLIKTRGQQVTLSCSPISGHRSVSWYQQTPGQGLQFLFEYFSETQRNKGNFPGRFSGRQFSNSRSEMNVSTLELGDSALYLCASSYLAGEETQYFGPGTRLLVL.